This TCR beta chain was documented in a study of shared clonotypes between healthy human individuals. Overall study findings and caveats: The represented genetic and exposure-history diversity was limited by the small number of donors. Among donors, clonotype sharing was expected to be affected by sequencing depth.

In the study's own analysis: Filtering differed, since immunoSEQ gave only junction sequences and no quality scores. Profiling relied on immunoSEQ multiplex PCR, and the TCRdb table lists in-frame clones only, not all of them. The V and J calls and clone size were taken over from that table, and D and trimming were inferred from the DNA. The sample has about 690,000 clones, less than 95% seen once. Per germline, CDR1 LNHDA and CDR2 SQIVND (reference sequence). The CDR3 contains 14 residues. The germline V and J ends were trimmed by 3 bases and 10 bases, with 18 bases remaining between them. Concerning this clone: Its specificity is not known.

Sequenced: memory CD8+ T cells from PBMCs. Stated subset: CD45RO+ cells pooled with CCR7-negative TemRA cells. The receptor was derived from a man younger than 35 in good health. Some clones in this sample may be carry-over from other donors' samples. The chain links TRBV19 to TRBJ2-5; either TRBD1 or TRBD2 may fit D (5 bases each). The DNA for the CDR3 is TGTGCCAGTAGTATTATTCCGGGACGGGGTGGCCAGTACTTC. Translation gives CASSIIPGRGGQYF.